The source of this T cell receptor (beta chain) is a study of blood T cell repertoires in COVID-19. For the study at large: Collection of acute and convalescent COVID-19 samples took place in the United States, Italy and Spain. From T cells, B-cell-depleted T cells, or PBMCs came the material, which was cDNA or gDNA.

TCRdb's copy holds only in-frame clones and misses some; the assay was immunoSEQ multiplex PCR. The sample holds 300,000 to 350,000 clones, approximately 83% seen once. The germline CDR1 and CDR2 sequences are SGDLS and YYNGEE. V was clipped by 4 bases and J by 4 bases; unmatched bases: 15. There are 17 residues in the CDR3. Those who participated ranged in age from roughly 18 to 89 years and resided in 20 to 30 US areas. Grouping used clinical history reported by participants in a survey and questionnaire. Sequencing was done on a sample of PBMCs or T cells enriched from blood (not recorded which). The source is a woman aged 40 to 50 with acute COVID-19. The gene calls are TRBV9 and TRBJ2-7, with 9 bases lining up with TRBD2. The CDR3 coding sequence is TGTGCCAGCAGCCCTACGGGCGTGACTAGCGGTGATTACGAGCAGTACTTC. Translated: CASSPTGVTSGDYEQYF.